A selection of T cell receptor beta chains follows, all from one sample in a study of cytomegalovirus exposure and HLA in healthy donors. The assay was immunoSEQ multiplex PCR, and TCRdb's table has in-frame clones only and misses some. Of fewer than 200,000 clones listed, 78% were seen once; the top ten hold 11% to 15%. The sequenced material came from PBMCs. The origin of the receptors is a woman in her 30s in good health and CMV-seropositive. The CDR3 runs from the conserved cysteine through the conserved F or W. A D gene is named only where the DNA matches it firmly. Size values are once, few and many counts, or a class for expanded clones, and some rows have none.

clone_size: NA; v_call: TRBV4-1; cdr3_length: 17; j_call: TRBJ2-1; d_call: TRBD2; cdr3_nt: TGCGCCAGCAGCCAAGCGGGAGGGGGAAGGGGGTACAATGAGCAGTTCTTC; cdr3_aa: CASSQAGGGRGYNEQFF
clone_size: NA; v_call: TRBV2; cdr3_length: 16; j_call: TRBJ2-3; d_call: TRBD2; cdr3_nt: TGTGCCAGCAGTATAAGACTAGCGGGGCCTACAGATACGCAGTATTTT; cdr3_aa: CASSIRLAGPTDTQYF
clone_size: NA; v_call: TRBV6-5; cdr3_length: 16; j_call: TRBJ1-1; d_call: TRBD1; cdr3_nt: TGTGCCAGCAGTTCCCTAGGACAGGGGGCGAACACTGAAGCTTTCTTT; cdr3_aa: CASSSLGQGANTEAFF
clone_size: once; v_call: TRBV30; cdr3_length: 14; j_call: TRBJ2-1; d_call: TRBD1; cdr3_nt: TGTGCCTGGAGTGAGGGGGCTCCGTACAATGAGCAGTTCTTC; cdr3_aa: CAWSEGAPYNEQFF
clone_size: NA; v_call: TRBV10-3; cdr3_length: 14; j_call: TRBJ2-1; d_call: NA; cdr3_nt: TGTGCCATCAGTGGGCGGGGGCCCTACAATGAGCAGTTCTTC; cdr3_aa: CAISGRGPYNEQFF
clone_size: few; v_call: TRBV12-1; cdr3_length: 16; j_call: TRBJ2-4; d_call: NA; cdr3_nt: TGTGCCAGCACCCAAGTCTTGGGGGGTTACAAAAACATTCAGTACTTC; cdr3_aa: CASTQVLGGYKNIQYF
clone_size: NA; v_call: TRBV4-1; cdr3_length: 17; j_call: TRBJ2-7; d_call: NA; cdr3_nt: TGCGCCAGCAGCCAAAGCGCGGACGTGGCCGAAGCGGGCGAGCAGTACTTC; cdr3_aa: CASSQSADVAEAGEQYF
clone_size: once; v_call: TRBV4-1; cdr3_length: 17; j_call: TRBJ2-7; d_call: TRBD1; cdr3_nt: TGCGCCAGCAGGTCGATAATACAGGGGGCGAATTCGTACGAGCAGTACTTC; cdr3_aa: CASRSIIQGANSYEQYF
clone_size: NA; v_call: TRBV2; cdr3_length: 16; j_call: TRBJ1-1; d_call: TRBD1; cdr3_nt: TGTGCCAGCATCCTCATCAGGGGGTTAGTTAACACTGAAGCTTTCTTT; cdr3_aa: CASILIRGLVNTEAFF
clone_size: NA; v_call: TRBV28; cdr3_length: 15; j_call: TRBJ1-5; d_call: NA; cdr3_nt: TGTGCCAGCACCCTCCCGGGGGGGTCCTATCAGCCCCAGCATTTT; cdr3_aa: CASTLPGGSYQPQHF
clone_size: NA; v_call: TRBV11-1; cdr3_length: 14; j_call: TRBJ1-2; d_call: TRBD1; cdr3_nt: TGTGCCAGCAGCTTAGGCGAGGGGGCGCGAGGCTACACCTTC; cdr3_aa: CASSLGEGARGYTF
clone_size: NA; v_call: TRBV19; cdr3_length: 15; j_call: TRBJ2-1; d_call: TRBD1; cdr3_nt: TGTGCCAGTAGTATCGAGGGACAGACTTACAATGAGCAGTTCTTC; cdr3_aa: CASSIEGQTYNEQFF
clone_size: few; v_call: TRBV4-1; cdr3_length: 16; j_call: TRBJ2-5; d_call: NA; cdr3_nt: TGCGCCAGCACCCCAACCGGGACACTAGTAGCTGAGACCCAGTACTTC; cdr3_aa: CASTPTGTLVAETQYF
clone_size: NA; v_call: TRBV5-4; cdr3_length: 14; j_call: TRBJ1-2; d_call: TRBD1; cdr3_nt: TGTGCCAGCAGCTTAGACAGGGGGCTGAGGGGCTACACCTTC; cdr3_aa: CASSLDRGLRGYTF
clone_size: NA; v_call: TRBV6-5; cdr3_length: 15; j_call: TRBJ1-6; d_call: TRBD1; cdr3_nt: TGTGCCAGCAGTTACTCGAACCAGGGGGAATCACCCCTCCACTTT; cdr3_aa: CASSYSNQGESPLHF
clone_size: NA; v_call: TRBV5-1; cdr3_length: 14; j_call: TRBJ2-2; d_call: NA; cdr3_nt: TGCGCCAGCAGCTTGGTCCGTAGCCCCGGGGAGCTGTTTTTT; cdr3_aa: CASSLVRSPGELFF
clone_size: NA; v_call: TRBV5-1; cdr3_length: 13; j_call: TRBJ1-1; d_call: NA; cdr3_nt: TGCGCCAGCAGTGTGGGGGGTCGGGCTGAAGCTTTCTTT; cdr3_aa: CASSVGGRAEAFF
clone_size: NA; v_call: TRBV28; cdr3_length: 15; j_call: TRBJ2-1; d_call: TRBD1; cdr3_nt: TGTGCCAGCAGCTTAAGGGACAGAACCTACAATGAGCAGTTCTTC; cdr3_aa: CASSLRDRTYNEQFF
clone_size: NA; v_call: TRBV6-5; cdr3_length: 13; j_call: TRBJ1-2; d_call: NA; cdr3_nt: TGTGCCAGCAGATTCAGGGGAATTGAGGGCTACACCTTC; cdr3_aa: CASRFRGIEGYTF
clone_size: NA; v_call: TRBV19; cdr3_length: 16; j_call: TRBJ2-2; d_call: NA; cdr3_nt: TGTGCCAGTAGTAGAAGACAGGAAAAGAACACCGGGGAGCTGTTTTTT; cdr3_aa: CASSRRQEKNTGELFF
clone_size: NA; v_call: TRBV28; cdr3_length: 14; j_call: TRBJ2-3; d_call: TRBD1; cdr3_nt: TGTGCCAGCAGTTGGGACAGTATCACAGATACGCAGTATTTT; cdr3_aa: CASSWDSITDTQYF
clone_size: NA; v_call: TRBV2; cdr3_length: 12; j_call: TRBJ2-1; d_call: TRBD2; cdr3_nt: TGTGCGGGGGGACTAGCGGGAGTTCGGCAGTTCTTC; cdr3_aa: CAGGLAGVRQFF
clone_size: NA; v_call: TRBV6-5; cdr3_length: 13; j_call: TRBJ2-3; d_call: NA; cdr3_nt: TGTGCCAGCAGTTACTCGAGGCGAGATACGCAGTATTTT; cdr3_aa: CASSYSRRDTQYF
clone_size: NA; v_call: TRBV11-3; cdr3_length: 15; j_call: TRBJ2-1; d_call: TRBD2; cdr3_nt: TGTGCCAGCAGCCAGGGACTAGCAGGGTACAATGAGCAGTTCTTC; cdr3_aa: CASSQGLAGYNEQFF
clone_size: NA; v_call: TRBV2; cdr3_length: 13; j_call: TRBJ1-2; d_call: TRBD1; cdr3_nt: TGTGCCAGCAGTGTATTCAGGGGGGATGGCTACACCTTC; cdr3_aa: CASSVFRGDGYTF
clone_size: NA; v_call: TRBV19; cdr3_length: 15; j_call: TRBJ1-5; d_call: NA; cdr3_nt: TGTGCCAGTAGCACCCTAGGCAGGGGCAATCAGCCCCAGCATTTT; cdr3_aa: CASSTLGRGNQPQHF
clone_size: NA; v_call: TRBV10-1; cdr3_length: 10; j_call: TRBJ2-7; d_call: NA; cdr3_nt: TGCGCCAGCCGGGGTTACGAGCAGTACTTC; cdr3_aa: CASRGYEQYF
clone_size: once; v_call: TRBV4-1; cdr3_length: 15; j_call: TRBJ1-5; d_call: NA; cdr3_nt: TGCGCCAGCAGCCAAGAGGGGACACCTAATCAGCCCCAGCATTTT; cdr3_aa: CASSQEGTPNQPQHF
clone_size: NA; v_call: TRBV6-5; cdr3_length: 14; j_call: TRBJ1-1; d_call: NA; cdr3_nt: TGTGCCAGCAGTTACGGACCTTCACCAGGGGAAGCTTTCTTT; cdr3_aa: CASSYGPSPGEAFF
clone_size: NA; v_call: TRBV19; cdr3_length: 14; j_call: TRBJ1-2; d_call: NA; cdr3_nt: TGTGCCAGTAGTCTCTCGACATCTAACTATGGCTACACCTTC; cdr3_aa: CASSLSTSNYGYTF
clone_size: NA; v_call: TRBV19; cdr3_length: 14; j_call: TRBJ1-2; d_call: TRBD1; cdr3_nt: TGTGCCAGTAGCCCGGACAGGGAGAGCTATGGCTACACCTTC; cdr3_aa: CASSPDRESYGYTF
clone_size: NA; v_call: TRBV5-6; cdr3_length: 16; j_call: TRBJ2-7; d_call: NA; cdr3_nt: TGTGCCAGCAGCTTGGCCAGGCGCGCAGGGGCCTACGAGCAGTACTTC; cdr3_aa: CASSLARRAGAYEQYF
clone_size: NA; v_call: TRBV5-6; cdr3_length: 13; j_call: TRBJ2-1; d_call: NA; cdr3_nt: TGTGCCAGCAGCTTGGAAGAAATAGCGGAGCAGTTCTTC; cdr3_aa: CASSLEEIAEQFF
clone_size: NA; v_call: TRBV28; cdr3_length: 16; j_call: TRBJ2-5; d_call: NA; cdr3_nt: TGTGCCAGCAGCAGTCGAGCGGGCCTATACCAAGAGACCCAGTACTTC; cdr3_aa: CASSSRAGLYQETQYF
clone_size: few; v_call: TRBV6-5; cdr3_length: 16; j_call: TRBJ1-5; d_call: NA; cdr3_nt: TGTGCCAGCAGTTCCCAGGGGAGGGCGAGCAATCAGCCCCAGCATTTT; cdr3_aa: CASSSQGRASNQPQHF
clone_size: NA; v_call: TRBV28; cdr3_length: 11; j_call: TRBJ1-6; d_call: NA; cdr3_nt: TGTGCCAGCGGGACAAATTCACCCCTCCACTTT; cdr3_aa: CASGTNSPLHF
clone_size: NA; v_call: TRBV19; cdr3_length: 14; j_call: TRBJ2-7; d_call: NA; cdr3_nt: TGTGCCAGTAGTATAGATTTGACAGGTGACGAGCAGTACTTC; cdr3_aa: CASSIDLTGDEQYF